This T cell receptor (beta chain) stems from a study of vaccination and CD4 T cells after COVID-19. With the Oncomine TCR Beta short-read assay, DNA from cultured CD4+ T cells was sequenced. TCRdb passed the PCR reads through MiXCR, listing each CDR3 protein once. The sample lists 15,000 or so distinct CDR3 sequences, roughly 50% occurring once. Findings and caveats of the study: Going from roughly 22 to 38, median SARS-CoV-2-reactive clonotypes did not rise significantly.

Trimming removed 1 base from V and 8 bases from J; junction bases left unmatched: 9. This CDR3 is built from 15 residues. Germline loops: CDR1 DFQATT, CDR2 SNEGSKA (reference sequence). Treatment in this sample: roughly 10-day PBMC culture with coronavirus spike peptide pools or control peptides (ViraFEST assay). This clonotype has more than one count but fewer than ten. Its antigen is not identified. This rearrangement joins TRBV20-1 to TRBJ1-5; 9 positions agree with TRBD1. This TCR was sampled from a human donor who had recovered from COVID-19. Sequencing was performed on CD4+ T cells from blood, cultured in vitro, taken before SARS-CoV-2 vaccination. CDR3 region: CSARVWRTGVEPQHF. The DNA for the CDR3 is TGCAGTGCTAGAGTGTGGAGGACAGGGGTTGAGCCCCAGCATTTT.